Listed below are T cell receptor beta chains from one sample, sequenced in a study of blood T cell repertoires in COVID-19. TCRdb keeps only in-frame clones here, not all; method: immunoSEQ multiplex PCR. Of a few hundred thousand clones in the sample, approximately 86% are singletons; the top ten hold around 7.3%. The sample comprised peripheral blood. These receptors all stem from a woman between 70 and 85 years old with active or convalescent COVID-19. Both conserved end residues are part of each CDR3. D genes are given only for firm matches. The listing skips clone size in some rows; elsewhere it reads once, few, many or a size class.

d_gene: .
v_gene: TRBV3-1/TRBV3-2
abundance: .
j_gene: TRBJ1-6
len: 18
CDR3aa: CASSLKPLSEGYNSPLHF
CDR3nt: TGTGCCAGCAGCCTAAAGCCTCTGTCGGAGGGATATAATTCACCCCTCCACTTT

d_gene: TRBD1
v_gene: TRBV7-2
abundance: .
j_gene: TRBJ2-7
len: 15
CDR3aa: CASSGDRGFSYEQYF
CDR3nt: TGTGCCAGCAGCGGAGACAGGGGGTTTTCCTACGAGCAGTACTTC

d_gene: .
v_gene: TRBV5-4
abundance: .
j_gene: TRBJ2-5
len: 15
CDR3aa: CASSSFRDLGETQYF
CDR3nt: TGTGCCAGCAGCTCCTTCAGGGACTTAGGGGAGACCCAGTACTTC

d_gene: TRBD1
v_gene: TRBV18
abundance: .
j_gene: TRBJ1-2
len: 14
CDR3aa: CASSPPWTGEGYTF
CDR3nt: TGTGCCAGCTCACCACCGTGGACAGGGGAAGGCTACACCTTC

d_gene: TRBD1
v_gene: TRBV2
abundance: .
j_gene: TRBJ1-5
len: 19
CDR3aa: CASAGQGGGDIRWNQPQHF
CDR3nt: TGTGCCAGCGCGGGACAGGGAGGGGGAGATATTAGATGGAATCAGCCCCAGCATTTT

d_gene: .
v_gene: TRBV7-2
abundance: .
j_gene: TRBJ2-7
len: 14
CDR3aa: CASSLAGQPYEQYF
CDR3nt: TGTGCCAGCAGCTTAGCGGGACAACCCTACGAGCAGTACTTC

d_gene: .
v_gene: TRBV7-6
abundance: .
j_gene: TRBJ1-5
len: 19
CDR3aa: CASRRAELTIYENYQPQHF
CDR3nt: TGTGCCAGCAGGCGTGCGGAACTTACAATCTATGAGAATTATCAGCCCCAGCATTTT

d_gene: .
v_gene: TRBV14
abundance: .
j_gene: TRBJ2-5
len: 14
CDR3aa: CASSQLQGRAAQYF
CDR3nt: TGTGCCAGCAGCCAGCTACAGGGACGTGCGGCCCAGTACTTC

d_gene: .
v_gene: TRBV4-1
abundance: .
j_gene: TRBJ1-2
len: 13
CDR3aa: CASSKTLLNGYTF
CDR3nt: TGCGCCAGCAGCAAAACCCTCCTAAACGGCTACACCTTC

d_gene: .
v_gene: TRBV10-3
abundance: .
j_gene: TRBJ1-3
len: 14
CDR3aa: CAISEVGGSGTIYF
CDR3nt: TGTGCCATCAGTGAGGTGGGAGGCTCTGGGACCATATATTTT

d_gene: .
v_gene: TRBV4-1
abundance: .
j_gene: TRBJ1-5
len: 17
CDR3aa: CASSQVRGTNGNQPQHF
CDR3nt: TGCGCCAGCAGCCAAGTCCGGGGGACTAATGGCAATCAGCCCCAGCATTTT

d_gene: .
v_gene: TRBV9
abundance: .
j_gene: TRBJ1-1
len: 15
CDR3aa: CASSLTGIGNSEAFF
CDR3nt: TGTGCCAGCAGCCTTACAGGGATCGGAAACTCTGAAGCTTTCTTT

d_gene: .
v_gene: TRBV29-1
abundance: .
j_gene: TRBJ1-5
len: 13
CDR3aa: CSVSGGMDQPQHF
CDR3nt: TGCAGCGTTTCCGGGGGGATGGACCAGCCCCAGCATTTT

d_gene: TRBD1
v_gene: TRBV27
abundance: few
j_gene: TRBJ1-5
len: 14
CDR3aa: CASSFQGDNQPQHF
CDR3nt: TGTGCCAGCAGTTTCCAGGGGGACAATCAGCCCCAGCATTTT

d_gene: TRBD2
v_gene: TRBV10-3
abundance: .
j_gene: TRBJ2-1
len: 17
CDR3aa: CATRLAGAPSSYNEQFF
CDR3nt: TGTGCCACCCGACTAGCGGGGGCCCCTAGCTCCTACAATGAGCAGTTCTTC

d_gene: .
v_gene: TRBV13
abundance: .
j_gene: TRBJ2-3
len: 14
CDR3aa: CASSLGGEADTQYF
CDR3nt: TGTGCCAGCAGCTTAGGCGGGGAGGCAGATACGCAGTATTTT

d_gene: .
v_gene: TRBV11-2
abundance: .
j_gene: TRBJ2-5
len: 14
CDR3aa: CASSSGKLGETQYF
CDR3nt: TGTGCCAGCAGCTCGGGAAAGCTGGGTGAGACCCAGTACTTC

d_gene: TRBD1
v_gene: TRBV6-5
abundance: .
j_gene: TRBJ1-4
len: 15
CDR3aa: CASSPTGTGNEKLFF
CDR3nt: TGTGCCAGCAGCCCGACCGGGACAGGCAATGAAAAACTGTTTTTT

d_gene: TRBD1
v_gene: TRBV3-1/TRBV3-2
abundance: .
j_gene: TRBJ1-1
len: 14
CDR3aa: CASSQTTGGTEAFF
CDR3nt: TGTGCCAGCAGCCAAACCACAGGGGGCACTGAAGCTTTCTTT

d_gene: TRBD1
v_gene: TRBV7-7
abundance: .
j_gene: TRBJ2-2
len: 15
CDR3aa: CASSRGTANTGELFF
CDR3nt: TGTGCCAGCAGCCGAGGGACAGCGAACACCGGGGAGCTGTTTTTT

d_gene: .
v_gene: TRBV5-1
abundance: .
j_gene: TRBJ1-2
len: 13
CDR3aa: CASSLGRGYGYTF
CDR3nt: TGCGCCAGCAGCTTGGGGAGGGGTTATGGCTACACCTTC

d_gene: .
v_gene: TRBV27
abundance: .
j_gene: TRBJ2-1
len: 17
CDR3aa: CASRVTRAGPSYNEQFF
CDR3nt: TGTGCCAGCAGGGTAACCCGCGCGGGGCCTTCCTACAATGAGCAGTTCTTC

d_gene: .
v_gene: TRBV20-1
abundance: .
j_gene: TRBJ1-5
len: 14
CDR3aa: CSASKGVTNQPQHF
CDR3nt: TGCAGTGCTAGTAAGGGGGTCACCAATCAGCCCCAGCATTTT

d_gene: .
v_gene: TRBV6-2/TRBV6-3
abundance: .
j_gene: TRBJ2-3
len: 16
CDR3aa: CASSRLPSVTTDTQYF
CDR3nt: TGTGCCAGCAGTCGATTGCCTAGCGTAACCACGGATACGCAGTATTTT

d_gene: .
v_gene: TRBV6-2/TRBV6-3
abundance: .
j_gene: TRBJ2-4
len: 15
CDR3aa: CASSAGISWENIQYF
CDR3nt: TGTGCCAGCAGCGCGGGGATCTCTTGGGAAAACATTCAGTACTTC

d_gene: TRBD2
v_gene: TRBV9
abundance: .
j_gene: TRBJ2-1
len: 16
CDR3aa: CASSVRLAGAYNEQFF
CDR3nt: TGTGCCAGCAGCGTAAGGCTAGCGGGGGCGTACAATGAGCAGTTCTTC

d_gene: TRBD2
v_gene: TRBV3-1/TRBV3-2
abundance: .
j_gene: TRBJ2-1
len: 13
CDR3aa: CASRLAGVDEQFF
CDR3nt: TGTGCCAGCAGATTAGCGGGGGTCGATGAGCAGTTCTTC

d_gene: .
v_gene: TRBV19
abundance: .
j_gene: TRBJ1-5
len: 16
CDR3aa: CASSGGLPGSNQPQHF
CDR3nt: TGTGCCAGTAGTGGGGGACTGCCCGGGAGCAATCAGCCCCAGCATTTT

d_gene: .
v_gene: TRBV18
abundance: once
j_gene: TRBJ1-2
len: 14
CDR3aa: CASSLGVGNYGYTF
CDR3nt: TGTGCCAGCTCACTCGGGGTGGGGAACTATGGCTACACCTTC

d_gene: TRBD1
v_gene: TRBV7-9
abundance: once
j_gene: TRBJ2-7
len: 12
CDR3aa: CASSRTGGAQYF
CDR3nt: TGTGCCAGCAGCCGGACAGGGGGCGCGCAGTACTTC